The subject of this entry is one T cell receptor (beta chain). The target antigen is unknown. A multiplex PCR was run with 60 Vbeta primers and 13 Jbeta primers. Sequencing was performed with immunoSEQ multiplex PCR; in TCRdb, only in-frame clones are kept and a portion is missing. The profile covers around 100,000 clones, with about 82% appearing a single time and about 7.3% taken by the ten largest. This entry comes from a study of cytomegalovirus exposure and HLA in healthy donors. On the study more broadly: Unique TCRs numbering approximately 80 million, obtained from HLA-typed donors, made up an early data release.

V was clipped by 4 bases and J by 4 bases; unmatched bases: 10. CDR1 is SGHTA, CDR2 FQGNSA, per germline. CDR3 length: 15 residues. The study, taken as a whole, reports: Rare TCR sequences predominated, though certain public TCRs were found in many donors.

The origin of this receptor is a man aged 25 to 45 in good health and CMV-seronegative. Input material: PBMCs. This chain links TRBV7-2 with TRBJ2-7; 7 nucleotides line up with TRBD1. Written as DNA, the CDR3 is TGTGCCAGCAGCTCAGACAGGGTACGGAGTTACGAGCAGTACTTC. This sequence encodes CASSSDRVRSYEQYF.